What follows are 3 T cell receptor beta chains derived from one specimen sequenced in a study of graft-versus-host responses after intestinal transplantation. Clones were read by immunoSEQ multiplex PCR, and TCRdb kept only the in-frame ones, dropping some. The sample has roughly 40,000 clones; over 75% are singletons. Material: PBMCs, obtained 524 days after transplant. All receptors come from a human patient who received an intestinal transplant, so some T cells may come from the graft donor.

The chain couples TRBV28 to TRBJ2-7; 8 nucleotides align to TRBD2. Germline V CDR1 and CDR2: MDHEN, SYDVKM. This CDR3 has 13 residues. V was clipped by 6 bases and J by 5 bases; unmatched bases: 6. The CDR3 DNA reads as TGTGCCAGCAGCACCGGGGGGGGTGACGAGCAGTACTTC. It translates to CASSTGGGDEQYF.

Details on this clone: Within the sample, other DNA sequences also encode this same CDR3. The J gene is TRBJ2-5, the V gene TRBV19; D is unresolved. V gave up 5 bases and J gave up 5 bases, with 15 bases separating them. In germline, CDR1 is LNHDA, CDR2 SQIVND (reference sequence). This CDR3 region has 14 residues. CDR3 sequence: CASSPGRVQETQYF. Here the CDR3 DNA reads TGTGCCAGTAGTCCCGGACGAGTACAGGAGACCCAGTACTTC.

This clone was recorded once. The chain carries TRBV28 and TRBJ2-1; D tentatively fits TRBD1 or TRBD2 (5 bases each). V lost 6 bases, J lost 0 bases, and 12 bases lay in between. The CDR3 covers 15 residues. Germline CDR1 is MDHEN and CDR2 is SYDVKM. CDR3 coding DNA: TGTGCCAGCAGGTTGGCAGGGAGCTCCTACAATGAGCAGTTCTTC. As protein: CASRLAGSSYNEQFF.